One sample yielded the 18 T cell receptor beta chains listed below, sequenced in a study of CD8+CD57+ T cells in acquired aplastic anemia. CDR3 and TCR beta VDJ profiling relied on genomic DNA as the template. MiXCR, run by TCRdb on the reads, gives a single entry per CDR3 protein. Here the sample spans under 200,000 distinct CDR3 sequences, 40% to 55% being singletons. CD8+CD57+ cell expansion had been shown by flow cytometry in patients chosen for sequencing. Material for sequencing was sorted CD4+, CD8+, or CD8+CD57+ T cells (not recorded which) from PBMCs. These TCRs come from a human donor with aplastic anemia.

This chain uses TRBV7-9 with TRBJ1-5, with D unclear. The CDR3 is 15 amino acids. Looked up from germline, CDR1 is SEHNR and CDR2 is FQNEAQ (reference sequence). V was cut by 5 bases and J by 4 bases, with 15 bases left in between. The chain's CDR3 is CASSRLGMGNQPQHF. The CDR3 bases are TGTGCCAGCAGCCGACTAGGAATGGGTAATCAGCCCCAGCATTTT.

This chain uses TRBV7-6 with TRBJ2-5; D might be TRBD1 (6 bases). CDR1 and CDR2 (germline): SGHVS, FNYEAQ. V was trimmed by 6 bases and J by 4 bases, leaving 15 bases between them. This CDR3 is 14 amino acids long. The CDR3 bases are TGTGCCAGCAGTCCCCTTGGGGGCGCAGAGACCCAGTACTTC. It codes for CASSPLGGAETQYF.

This clonotype has a count of ten or more. The chain links TRBV7-2 to TRBJ2-1; 8 bases line up with TRBD1. This CDR3 has 16 amino acids. The ends lost 0 bases at V and 6 bases at J; junction bases unmatched: 7. Per germline, CDR1 SGHTA and CDR2 FQGNSA. The CDR3: CASSLAATGVSNEQFF. The CDR3 region has the DNA TGTGCCAGCAGCTTAGCCGCGACAGGGGTCTCCAATGAGCAGTTCTTC.

The rearrangement links TRBV10-1 to TRBJ1-2, with no clear D. Trimming took off 3 bases at V and 7 bases at J, with 9 bases between the two ends. The CDR3 runs to 12 residues. Germline V CDR1 and CDR2: WNHNN, SYGVQD (reference sequence). CDR3 nucleotides: TGCGCCAGCAGTGAAAATCGAATTGGCTACACCTTC. It yields the protein CASSENRIGYTF.

This clonotype was detected only once. The chain recombines TRBV2 with TRBJ1-5, with D tentatively TRBD1 (5 bases). Germline assignment: CDR1 SNHLY and CDR2 FYNNEI. Trimming removed 7 bases at V and 3 bases at J, with 13 bases between. This CDR3 contains 14 residues. For the CDR3, the DNA is TGTGCCAGCAACACCAAGGGGCACAATCAGCCCCAGCATTTT. Translated: CASNTKGHNQPQHF.

The chain is built from TRBV9 and TRBJ2-7; D is uncertain. V was shortened by 0 bases and J by 0 bases, with 7 bases between the two germline ends. CDR3 length equals 14 residues. Germline V gene sequence: CDR1 SGDLS, CDR2 YYNGEE. Here the CDR3 reads CASSVGYHSYEQYF. The CDR3 coding sequence is TGTGCCAGCAGCGTAGGGTATCACTCCTACGAGCAGTACTTC.

This chain uses TRBV10-3 with TRBJ2-3; 10 bases match TRBD2. This CDR3 region has 14 residues. Germline loops: CDR1 ENHRY, CDR2 SYGVKD. The V segment lost 6 bases and the J segment 11 bases; nucleotides outside the gene matches: 11. In DNA, the CDR3 is TGTGCCATCAGGGCTAGCGGGAGTGACAATGAGCAGTATTTT. Translated: CAIRASGSDNEQYF.

The CDR3: CASSIMRARGRDGYTF. CDR3 DNA: TGTGCCAGCAGCATAATGAGGGCCCGGGGGCGCGATGGCTACACCTTC. The chain employs TRBV7-8 and TRBJ1-2; D may be TRBD1 (6 bases). The CDR3 totals 16 residues. V was clipped by 5 bases and J by 6 bases, with 22 bases between them. Germline V gene lookup returns CDR1 SGHVS and CDR2 FQNEAQ.

The rearrangement links TRBV2 to TRBJ2-7; no firm D call. The CDR3 extends over 14 amino acids. The ends were cut back, 4 bases at V and 4 bases at J, with 14 bases in the middle. The germline V gene has CDR1 SNHLY and CDR2 FYNNEI. The CDR3 nucleotides read TGTGCCAGCAGTGGGCAGGTTGCTTTATACGAGCAGTACTTC. This encodes CASSGQVALYEQYF.

This clonotype was seen repeatedly, ten times or more. The V gene is TRBV7-2, the J gene TRBJ2-1; D is ambiguous. CDR1 is SGHTA, CDR2 FQGNSA, per germline. The V end was cut by 0 bases, the J end by 0 bases, with 6 bases between. This CDR3 is 15 amino acids long. The CDR3: CASSLAYGSYNEQFF. Written as DNA, the CDR3 is TGTGCCAGCAGCTTAGCGTACGGCTCCTACAATGAGCAGTTCTTC.

This chain joins TRBV5-1 and TRBJ2-7, with a possible D match to TRBD2 (5 bases). CDR1 and CDR2 (germline): SGHRS, YFSETQ. This CDR3 spans 14 amino acids. Trimming shortened V by 5 bases and J by 3 bases, and 15 bases separated the two germline ends. The CDR3: CASRSGLEDYEQYF. In nucleotides, the CDR3 is TGCGCCAGCAGATCAGGACTGGAGGACTACGAGCAGTACTTC.

The sample holds a few counts of this clonotype. The CDR3 protein is CASSYDLFWEQYF. CDR3 sequence (DNA): TGTGCCAGCAGTTACGACCTTTTTTGGGAGCAGTACTTC. V usage is TRBV6-5 and J usage is TRBJ2-7; no clear D gene. CDR1 is MNHEY, CDR2 SVGAGI, per germline. This CDR3 contains 13 residues. The V end was cut by 2 bases, the J end by 7 bases, with 12 bases between.

Many counts were recorded for this clonotype. V usage is TRBV25-1 and J usage is TRBJ1-6; D not certain. CDR1 is MGHDK and CDR2 is SYGVNS in the germline V gene. V lost 3 bases to trimming and J lost 10 bases, with 7 bases between them. This CDR3 is 12 amino acids long. The CDR3 DNA follows: TGTGCCAGCAGTGAGGTGTGGTCACCCCTCCACTTT. Protein sequence: CASSEVWSPLHF.

The chain joins TRBV15 to TRBJ1-2; 7 nucleotides line up with TRBD1. The CDR3 runs to 14 residues. Germline-derived CDR1 and CDR2 are LNHNV and YYDKDF (reference sequence). V lost 6 bases and J lost 7; bases outside the gene matches: 11. CDR3 nucleotides: TGTGCCACCAGTAGGGAATCGACAGGGATTGGCTACACCTTC. Its translation is CATSRESTGIGYTF.

This clonotype has more than one count but fewer than ten. The chain links TRBV19 to TRBJ1-3; no firm D call. This CDR3 is 18 amino acids long. Trimming cost V 5 bases and J 1 base, with 21 bases left between them. Germline V gives CDR1 LNHDA, CDR2 SQIVND (reference sequence). This CDR3 reads CASSLPRSGLLSGNTIYF. The CDR3, as DNA: TGTGCCAGTAGTCTACCCCGGTCCGGACTCCTTTCTGGAAACACCATATATTTT.

In its sample, this clonotype was seen many times. The chain links TRBV11-2 to TRBJ2-1, with 8 bases identical to TRBD1. CDR1 SGHAT and CDR2 FQNNGV come from the germline V gene. The CDR3 sequence is 16 residues long. Trimming at V came to 4 bases and at J to 7 bases, leaving 12 bases not matched to a gene. The CDR3 loop reads CASSSRDRPYSNEQFF. The CDR3 region has the DNA TGTGCCAGCAGCTCCCGGGACAGGCCCTACTCGAATGAGCAGTTCTTC.

This clonotype appeared many times. CDR3 amino acids: CSAPSYRGLAKNIQYF. The DNA for the CDR3 is TGCAGTGCCCCTAGTTACCGAGGTTTAGCCAAAAACATTCAGTACTTC. The genes are TRBV20-1 and TRBJ2-4; no firm D call. CDR3 size: 16 residues. Trimming cost V 6 bases and J 0 bases, with 18 bases left between them. Germline V gives CDR1 DFQATT, CDR2 SNEGSKA (reference sequence).

This clonotype was counted a single time. This chain uses TRBV2 with TRBJ2-5; maybe TRBD2 (7 bases). Germline-derived CDR1 and CDR2 are SNHLY and FYNNEI. V was clipped by 9 bases and J by 5 bases, with 16 bases between them. The CDR3 covers 13 residues. In DNA form, the CDR3 reads TGTGCCAGTGCCTTGGGGGGGGCGGAGACCCAGTACTTC. Translated, it gives CASALGGAETQYF.